The clone carrying this TCR beta chain was observed a handful of times. What it binds is not known. The record originates from a study of identical twins. Study observations and caveats: Shared out-of-frame alpha sequences (those common to twins) showed excess low generation probability.

One entry per CDR3 protein, called by TCRdb with MiXCR from the 5' RACE reads. The sample lists nearly 900,000 distinct CDR3 sequences, approximately 13% occurring once. V gave up 2 bases and J gave up 4 bases, with 13 bases separating them. CDR1 SGHDT and CDR2 YYEEEE come from the germline V gene. The length of the CDR3 is 15 residues. The sample was also reused in another study, on yellow fever vaccine responses in identical twins.

The gene calls are TRBV5-6 and TRBJ2-1, with D possibly being TRBD1 or TRBD2 (5 bases each). The sample was PBMCs. The TCR originated in a woman aged 18-35 years in good health. CDR3: CASSFTGAPYNEQFF. The CDR3 DNA follows: TGTGCCAGCAGCTTTACCGGGGCCCCTTACAATGAGCAGTTCTTC.